This T cell receptor beta chain was captured by sequencing in a study of cytomegalovirus exposure and HLA in healthy donors. Overall study findings and caveats: The investigators catalogued 164 TCR beta chains as cytomegalovirus-associated. A missense DCLRE1C variant was associated with V- and J-gene trimming of TCR beta chains in a later analysis, and an independent cohort replicated the association. Earlier results showed most TCR beta V segments being productive about 90% or about 30% of the time.

The PCR made use of 60 Vbeta and 13 Jbeta primers. Measured with immunoSEQ multiplex PCR; TCRdb has only the in-frame clones, and not every one. The sample contains 120,000 or so clones, 15% of which appear only once. The V end lost 0 bases, the J end lost 0 bases, and 11 bases lay between the germline ends. Germline V CDR1 and CDR2: GTSNPN, SVGIG (reference sequence). CDR3 size: 15 residues. About this clone: Antigen: not known.

What was sequenced was PBMCs. The TCR originated in a woman under 30 in good health and CMV-seronegative. This rearrangement joins TRBV30 to TRBJ1-1; no definite D call. CDR3 residues: CAWSVPQTVNTEAFF. The CDR3 region has the DNA TGTGCCTGGAGTGTACCACAGACGGTGAACACTGAAGCTTTCTTT. Based on the CDR3 plus reference TRBV30 and TRBJ1-1, the full variable domain is SQTIHQWPATLVQPVGSPLSLECTVEGTSNPNLYWYRQAAGRGLQLLFYSVGIGQISSEVPQNLSASRPQDRQFILSSKKLLLSDSGFYLCAWSVPQTVNTEAFFGQGTRLTVV.